This TCR beta chain is from a study of T cell repertoires in cytomegalovirus infection. Across the whole study: Both a matching HLA type and CMV infection were indicated by public TCR beta signatures.

Study-wide points: Frequencies of public TCR beta families were cumulated, and this identified carriers of CMV plus the relevant HLA. The ex vivo response was dominated by HLA-C-restricted CMV-specific TCR beta clonotypes.

TCRdb re-derived calls from the reads in MiXCR, one entry per CDR3 protein. The profile shows about 320,000 distinct CDR3 sequences, more than 8% of them singletons. On this clonotype: Its antigen remains unidentified.

Germline CDR1 is MNHEY and CDR2 is SMNVEV (reference sequence). The CDR3 sequence is 14 residues long. V was shortened by 2 bases and J by 0 bases, with 7 bases between the two germline ends. This receptor was identified in a human donor in good health (CMV status not recorded). Some clones in this sample may be carry-over from other donors' samples. The sample comprised PBMCs. V usage is TRBV27 and J usage is TRBJ2-5; D gene ambiguous. CDR3 nucleotides: TGTGCCAGCAGTTTAAGGCGGAACCAAGAGACCCAGTACTTC. This gives the protein CASSLRRNQETQYF.